The 5 T cell receptor beta chains below all came from one sample that was sequenced in a study of shared clonotypes between healthy human individuals (TCRdb year 2020). Library creation used the immunoSEQ multiplex PCR assay. Here the immuneACCESS table is served through TCRdb, limited to in-frame sequences with V and J called. Missing clones are a known gap in these copies; in checked studies unresolved V genes cover under half, and the rest lacks a known reason. The sample table shows about 650,000 clones, and roughly 95% are seen once. 0.1% to 0.11% of the sample lies in the top ten. CD8 naive samples were CD45RO-negative cells positively selected for CCR7, giving a CD45RA+CCR7+ population that excluded TemRA cells. Sequences were obtained from naive CD8+ T cells sorted from blood. The cell subset or site label, as the study defines it: CD45RA+CCR7+. These receptors came from a woman in her 30s in good health.

The V call is TRBV2, the J call TRBJ2-7; 10 positions match TRBD2. Germline lookup yields CDR1 SNHLY and CDR2 FYNNEI. Trimming at V came to 3 bases and at J to 4 bases, leaving 3 bases not matched to a gene. The CDR3 consists of 14 residues. CDR3 coding DNA: TGTGCCAGCAGTGATAGCGGGAGGTCTTACGAGCAGTACTTC. Its protein product is CASSDSGRSYEQYF.

V usage is TRBV9 and J usage is TRBJ2-1, with 7 bases aligning to TRBD1. Germline V gene sequence: CDR1 SGDLS, CDR2 YYNGEE. V shed 4 bases, J shed 5 bases, and the junction held 15 bases outside the gene matches. This CDR3 has 17 amino acids. The CDR3 spells CASSPSRVAGGNNEQFF. CDR3 nucleotides: TGTGCCAGCAGCCCCTCCCGGGTGGCAGGGGGAAACAATGAGCAGTTCTTC.

This clone appeared once. The J gene is TRBJ1-2, the V gene TRBV9; D not resolved. This CDR3 spans 16 amino acids. V shed 3 bases and J shed 3 bases, with 18 bases lying between them. CDR1 is SGDLS and CDR2 is YYNGEE in the germline V gene. CDR3 in amino acids: CASSDRTVDQDYGYTF. For the CDR3, the DNA is TGTGCCAGCAGCGACCGGACGGTTGATCAGGACTATGGCTACACCTTC.

The rearrangement uses TRBV7-8 and TRBJ2-7, with 9 bases fitting TRBD2. Germline trimming cut 6 bases from V and 2 bases from J; bases unmatched to any gene: 8. The CDR3 consists of 15 residues. Germline values: CDR1 SGHVS, CDR2 FQNEAQ. In DNA, the CDR3 is TGTGCCAGCAGTTCCGGACTAGCGTACACCTACGAGCAGTACTTC. This gives the protein CASSSGLAYTYEQYF.

The chain combines TRBV7-9 with TRBJ2-1; 16 nucleotides agree with TRBD2. Trimming cost V 6 bases and J 5 bases; bases outside gene matches: 1. CDR3 length: 15 residues. CDR1 is SEHNR, CDR2 FQNEAQ, per germline (reference sequence). The CDR3 here is CASRGLAGGNNEQFF. The DNA for the CDR3 is TGTGCCAGCAGGGGACTAGCGGGAGGGAACAATGAGCAGTTCTTC.